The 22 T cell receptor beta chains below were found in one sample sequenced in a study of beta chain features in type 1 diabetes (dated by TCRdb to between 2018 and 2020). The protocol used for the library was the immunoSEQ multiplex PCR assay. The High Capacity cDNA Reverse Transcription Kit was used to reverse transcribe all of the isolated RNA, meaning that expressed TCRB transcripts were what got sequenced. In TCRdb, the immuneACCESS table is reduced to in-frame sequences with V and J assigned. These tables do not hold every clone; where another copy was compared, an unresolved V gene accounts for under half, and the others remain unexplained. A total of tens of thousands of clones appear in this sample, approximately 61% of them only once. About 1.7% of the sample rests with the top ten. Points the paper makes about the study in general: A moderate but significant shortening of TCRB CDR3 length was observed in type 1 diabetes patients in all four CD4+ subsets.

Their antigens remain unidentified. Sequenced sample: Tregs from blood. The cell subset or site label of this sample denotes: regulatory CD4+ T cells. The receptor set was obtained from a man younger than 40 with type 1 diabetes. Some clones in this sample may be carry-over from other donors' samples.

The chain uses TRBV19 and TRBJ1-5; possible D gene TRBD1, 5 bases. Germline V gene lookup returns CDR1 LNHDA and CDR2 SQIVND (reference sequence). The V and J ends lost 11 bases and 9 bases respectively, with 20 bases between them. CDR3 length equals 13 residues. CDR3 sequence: CAARGRGVGPQHF. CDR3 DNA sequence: TGTGCCGCTAGGGGCCGGGGGGTTGGGCCCCAGCATTTT.

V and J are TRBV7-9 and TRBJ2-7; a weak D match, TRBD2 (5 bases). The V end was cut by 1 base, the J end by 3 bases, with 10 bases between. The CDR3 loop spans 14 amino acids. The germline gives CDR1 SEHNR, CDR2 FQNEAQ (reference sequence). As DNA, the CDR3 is TGTGCCAGCAGCTTAGGAGACTACAGCTACGAGCAGTACTTC. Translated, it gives CASSLGDYSYEQYF. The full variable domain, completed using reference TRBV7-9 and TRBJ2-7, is DTGVSQNPRHKITKRGQNVTFRCDPISEHNRLYWYRQTLGQGPEFLTYFQNEAQLEKSRLLSDRFSAERPKGSFSTLEIQRTEQGDSAMYLCASSLGDYSYEQYFGPGTRLTVT.

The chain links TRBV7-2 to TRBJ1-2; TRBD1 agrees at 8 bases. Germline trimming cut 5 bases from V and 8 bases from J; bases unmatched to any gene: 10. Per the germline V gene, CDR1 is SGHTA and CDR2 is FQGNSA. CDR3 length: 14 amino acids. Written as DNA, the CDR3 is TGTGCCAGCAGCGGCAGGGGGCCCGAGGGGGGCTACACCTTC. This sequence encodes CASSGRGPEGGYTF.

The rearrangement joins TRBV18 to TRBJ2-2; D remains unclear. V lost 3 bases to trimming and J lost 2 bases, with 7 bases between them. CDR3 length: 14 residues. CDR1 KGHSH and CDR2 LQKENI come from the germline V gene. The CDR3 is CASSPRGNTGELFF. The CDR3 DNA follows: TGTGCCAGCTCACCGAGAGGTAACACCGGGGAGCTGTTTTTT.

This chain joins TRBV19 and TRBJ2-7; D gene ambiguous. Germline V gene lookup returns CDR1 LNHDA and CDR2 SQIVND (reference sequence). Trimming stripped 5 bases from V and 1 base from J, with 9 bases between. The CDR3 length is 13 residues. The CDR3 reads CASSERASYEQYF. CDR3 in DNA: TGTGCCAGTAGTGAGCGCGCTTCCTACGAGCAGTACTTC.

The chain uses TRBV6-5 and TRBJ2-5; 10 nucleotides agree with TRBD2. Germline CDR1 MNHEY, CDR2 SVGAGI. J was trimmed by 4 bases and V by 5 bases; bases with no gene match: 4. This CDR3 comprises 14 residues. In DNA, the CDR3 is TGTGCCAGCAGTCCACGGACTAGCGGAGAGACCCAGTACTTC. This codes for CASSPRTSGETQYF.

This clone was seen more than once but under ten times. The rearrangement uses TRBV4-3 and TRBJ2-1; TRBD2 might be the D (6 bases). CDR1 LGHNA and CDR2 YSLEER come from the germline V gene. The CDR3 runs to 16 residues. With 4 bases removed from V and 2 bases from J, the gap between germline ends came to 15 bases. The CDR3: CASSPTPTRPYNEQFF. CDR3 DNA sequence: TGCGCCAGCAGCCCAACCCCGACTAGGCCCTACAATGAGCAGTTCTTC.

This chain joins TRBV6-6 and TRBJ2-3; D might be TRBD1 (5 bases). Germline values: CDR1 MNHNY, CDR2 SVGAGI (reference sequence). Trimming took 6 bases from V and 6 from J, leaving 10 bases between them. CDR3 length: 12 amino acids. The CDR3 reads CASSPKGDTQYF. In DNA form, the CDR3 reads TGTGCCAGCAGCCCGAAGGGGGATACGCAGTATTTT.

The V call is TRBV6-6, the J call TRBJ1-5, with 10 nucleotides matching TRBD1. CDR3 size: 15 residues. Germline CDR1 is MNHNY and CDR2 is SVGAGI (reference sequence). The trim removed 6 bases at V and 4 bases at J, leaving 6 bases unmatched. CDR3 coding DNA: TGTGCCAGCAGGCCTCCGGGACAGGGGAATCAGCCCCAGCATTTT. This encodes CASRPPGQGNQPQHF.

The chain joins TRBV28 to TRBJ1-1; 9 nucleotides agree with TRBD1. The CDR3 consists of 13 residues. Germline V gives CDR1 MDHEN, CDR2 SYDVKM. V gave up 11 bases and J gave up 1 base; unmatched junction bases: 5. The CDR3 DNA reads TGTGCCGGCACAGGGGGCGGGAACACTGAAGCTTTCTTT. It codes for CAGTGGGNTEAFF. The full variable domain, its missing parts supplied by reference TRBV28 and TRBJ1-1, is DVKVTQSSRYLVKRTGEKVFLECVQDMDHENMFWYRQDPGLGLRLIYFSYDVKMKEKGDIPEGYSVSREKKERFSLILESASTNQTSMYLCAGTGGGNTEAFFGQGTRLTVV.

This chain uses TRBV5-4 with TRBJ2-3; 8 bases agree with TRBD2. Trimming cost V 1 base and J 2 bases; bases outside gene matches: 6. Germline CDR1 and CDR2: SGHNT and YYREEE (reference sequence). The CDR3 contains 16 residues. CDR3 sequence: CASSLWSGGTTDTQYF. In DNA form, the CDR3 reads TGTGCCAGCAGCTTGTGGAGCGGGGGAACCACAGATACGCAGTATTTT. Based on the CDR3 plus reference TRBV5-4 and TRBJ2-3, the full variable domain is ETGVTQSPTHLIKTRGQQVTLRCSSQSGHNTVSWYQQALGQGPQFIFQYYREEENGRGNFPPRFSGLQFPNYSSELNVNALELDDSALYLCASSLWSGGTTDTQYFGPGTRLTVL.

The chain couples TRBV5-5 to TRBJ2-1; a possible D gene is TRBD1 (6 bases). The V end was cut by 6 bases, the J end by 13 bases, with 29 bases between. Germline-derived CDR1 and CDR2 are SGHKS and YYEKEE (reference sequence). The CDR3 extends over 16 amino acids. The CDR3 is CASIILGALGAGEQFF. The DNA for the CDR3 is TGTGCCAGCATCATCCTGGGGGCGCTGGGAGCAGGCGAACAGTTCTTC.

This CDR3 is CASSGGGRDTQYF. The CDR3 nucleotides are TGTGCCAGCAGTGGAGGGGGCAGGGATACGCAGTATTTT. V usage is TRBV6-5 and J usage is TRBJ2-3, with TRBD1 as a possible D gene (7 bases). V lost 5 bases and J 6 bases, leaving 12 bases between the germline ends. The CDR3 consists of 13 residues. CDR1 is MNHEY and CDR2 is SVGAGI in the germline V gene.

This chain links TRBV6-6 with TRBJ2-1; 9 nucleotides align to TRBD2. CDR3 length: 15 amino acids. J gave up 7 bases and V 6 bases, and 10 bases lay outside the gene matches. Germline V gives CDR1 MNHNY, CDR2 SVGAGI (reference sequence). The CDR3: CASRAGGGGKNEQFF. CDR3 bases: TGTGCCAGCAGGGCGGGGGGGGGAGGGAAAAATGAGCAGTTCTTC.

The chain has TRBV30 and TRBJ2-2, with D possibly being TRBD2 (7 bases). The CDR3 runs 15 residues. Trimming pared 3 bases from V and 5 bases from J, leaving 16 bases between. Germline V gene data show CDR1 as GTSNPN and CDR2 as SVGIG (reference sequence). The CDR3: CAWSQGRGWTGELFF. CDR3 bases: TGTGCCTGGAGCCAGGGGAGGGGATGGACCGGGGAGCTGTTTTTT.

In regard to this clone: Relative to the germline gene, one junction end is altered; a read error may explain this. The CDR3 protein is CAISRVGDTEAFF. The DNA for the CDR3 is TGCGCCATAAGTAGGGTAGGGGACACTGAAGCTTTCTTT. V usage is TRBV2 and J usage is TRBJ1-1; maybe TRBD1 (5 bases). The germline V gene has CDR1 SNHLY and CDR2 FYNNEI. This CDR3 is 13 amino acids long.

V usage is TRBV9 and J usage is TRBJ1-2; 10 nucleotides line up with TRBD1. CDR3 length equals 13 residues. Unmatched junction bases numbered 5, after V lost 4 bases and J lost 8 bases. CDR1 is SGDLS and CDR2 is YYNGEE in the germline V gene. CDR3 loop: CASSTWDRGGYTF. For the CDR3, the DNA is TGTGCCAGCAGCACCTGGGACAGGGGAGGCTACACCTTC.

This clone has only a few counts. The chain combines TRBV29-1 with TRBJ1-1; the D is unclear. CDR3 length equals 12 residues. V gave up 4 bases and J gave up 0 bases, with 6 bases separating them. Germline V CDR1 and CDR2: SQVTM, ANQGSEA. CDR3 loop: CSVARVNTEAFF. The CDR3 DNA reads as TGCAGCGTTGCCCGGGTGAACACTGAAGCTTTCTTT.

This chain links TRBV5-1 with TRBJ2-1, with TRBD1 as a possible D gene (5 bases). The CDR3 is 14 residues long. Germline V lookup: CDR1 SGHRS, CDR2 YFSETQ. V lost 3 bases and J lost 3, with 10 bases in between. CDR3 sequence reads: CASSSDKNYNEQFF. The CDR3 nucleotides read TGCGCCAGCAGCTCGGACAAAAACTACAATGAGCAGTTCTTC. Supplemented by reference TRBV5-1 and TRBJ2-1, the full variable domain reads KAGVTQTPRYLIKTRGQQVTLSCSPISGHRSVSWYQQTPGQGLQFLFEYFSETQRNKGNFPGRFSGRQFSNSRSEMNVSTLELGDSALYLCASSSDKNYNEQFFGPGTRLTVL.

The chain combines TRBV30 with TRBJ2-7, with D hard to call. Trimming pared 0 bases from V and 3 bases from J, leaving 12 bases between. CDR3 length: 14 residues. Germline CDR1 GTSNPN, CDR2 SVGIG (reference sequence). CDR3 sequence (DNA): TGTGCCTGGAGTGTTCAGACTCGAGGCTACGAGCAGTACTTC. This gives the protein CAWSVQTRGYEQYF.

The CDR3 nucleotides read TGTGCCAGCAGTCCGCAATGGAGCTTCCAAGAGACCCAGTACTTC. The encoded protein is CASSPQWSFQETQYF. This chain joins TRBV6-6 and TRBJ2-5, with unresolved D. The germline gives CDR1 MNHNY, CDR2 SVGAGI (reference sequence). The germline V and J ends were trimmed by 5 bases and 1 base, with 14 bases remaining between them. This CDR3 is 15 amino acids long.

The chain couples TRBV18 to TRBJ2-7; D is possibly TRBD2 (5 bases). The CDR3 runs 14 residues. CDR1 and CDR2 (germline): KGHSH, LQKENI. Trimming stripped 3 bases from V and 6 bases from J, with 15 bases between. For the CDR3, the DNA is TGTGCCAGCTCACCCCTCGGGCAGGAGGCCGAGCAGTACTTC. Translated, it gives CASSPLGQEAEQYF.